This T cell receptor beta chain stems from a study of cytomegalovirus exposure and HLA in healthy donors. Study-level points and caveats: In a later analysis, at a false discovery rate of 0.05, about 16,000 TCR beta sequences matched HLA alleles. It was reportedly the case that the classifier diagnosed cytomegalovirus status with high specificity and sensitivity. Listed as cytomegalovirus-associated were 150 to 200 TCR beta chains. Roughly uniform sequencing depth across donors was assumed, possibly incorrectly.

As concerns this clone: The antigen is not known.

Amplification used 60 Vbeta primers and 13 Jbeta primers. Method: immunoSEQ multiplex PCR; TCRdb's copy keeps in-frame clones and lacks some. This table holds some 150,000 clones, 82% found once. The source material was PBMCs. The TCR originated in a man aged 45-65 years in good health and CMV-seropositive.

DNA of the CDR3: TGTGCCAGTAGCCAGTATAGCAATCAGCCCCAGCATTTT. Translating gives CASSQYSNQPQHF. This sequence joins TRBV19 and TRBJ1-5; D is unresolved. CDR1 is LNHDA, CDR2 SQIVND, per germline (reference sequence). The V and J ends lost 6 bases and 0 bases respectively, with 6 bases between them. The CDR3 length is 13 residues.